The next 10 T cell receptor beta chains were all read from a single sample in a study of shared clonotypes between healthy human individuals. Using immunoSEQ multiplex PCR, the repertoire was profiled, and TCRdb retains in-frame clones only, with some absent. The sample lists millions of clones; more than 80% were seen once. Sequencing used naive CD4+ T cells sorted from blood. The subset was: CD45RA+ positively selected. The receptors were sampled from a man aged 18 to 29 in good health.

The rearrangement links TRBV9 to TRBJ2-2, with 8 positions matching TRBD2. The CDR3 runs 17 residues. V was pared by 3 bases and J by 3 bases, with 10 bases of the junction left unmatched. The germline V gene has CDR1 SGDLS and CDR2 YYNGEE. CDR3 coding DNA: TGTGCCAGCAGCGCCCCAGGGCGGGGGGCCTACACCGGGGAGCTGTTTTTT. Its translation: CASSAPGRGAYTGELFF.

The chain uses TRBV7-3 and TRBJ2-7, with D possibly called TRBD1 or TRBD2 (5 bases each). The CDR3 contains 13 residues. Trimming left V 6 bases short and J 0 bases short, with 9 bases between. In germline, CDR1 is SGHTA, CDR2 FQGTGA. The DNA of the CDR3 is TGTGCCAGCAGTACTGGGGGCTCCTACGAGCAGTACTTC. This translates into CASSTGGSYEQYF.

The J gene is TRBJ2-3, the V gene TRBV4-2; 15 nucleotides agree with TRBD2. Trimming cost V 0 bases and J 5 bases; bases outside gene matches: 12. The CDR3 consists of 20 residues. CDR1 is LGHNA and CDR2 is YNFKEQ in the germline V gene. CDR3 sequence: CASSQDHGLAGGLGGDTQYF. The CDR3 DNA sequence: TGTGCCAGCAGCCAAGACCATGGACTAGCGGGAGGGCTTGGCGGAGATACGCAGTATTTT.

The chain combines TRBV6-5 with TRBJ2-7; D is unresolved. The CDR3 contains 13 residues. The V and J ends lost 2 bases and 6 bases respectively, with 11 bases between them. Germline V gives CDR1 MNHEY, CDR2 SVGAGI. Written as DNA, the CDR3 is TGTGCCAGCAGTTACCGAACCTTCTCCGAGCAGTACTTC. Translation gives CASSYRTFSEQYF.

The V call is TRBV7-2, the J call TRBJ2-3; no clear D. Trimming shortened V by 2 bases and J by 4 bases, and 7 bases separated the two germline ends. The CDR3 spans 13 residues. CDR1 is SGHTA, CDR2 FQGNSA, per germline. CDR3 DNA sequence: TGTGCCAGCAGCTTATTGATACCAGATACGCAGTATTTT. Residues: CASSLLIPDTQYF.

This clone was found once. The chain is built from TRBV19 and TRBJ2-5; TRBD2 agrees at 7 bases. Germline trimming cut 5 bases from V and 1 base from J; bases unmatched to any gene: 10. Per the germline V gene, CDR1 is LNHDA and CDR2 is SQIVND (reference sequence). The CDR3 has 16 amino acids. CDR3 sequence (DNA): TGTGCCAGTAGTTTTGGGGACTACTCCCCCCAAGAGACCCAGTACTTC. This codes for CASSFGDYSPQETQYF. The variable domain in full, completed from reference TRBV19 and TRBJ2-5, reads DGGITQSPKYLFRKEGQNVTLSCEQNLNHDAMYWYRQDPGQGLRLIYYSQIVNDFQKGDIAEGYSVSREKKESFPLTVTSAQKNPTAFYLCASSFGDYSPQETQYFGPGTRLLVL.

This clone was observed once. The chain combines TRBV4-1 with TRBJ2-5; possible D gene TRBD2, 5 bases. CDR1 and CDR2 from the germline V gene are MGHRA and YSYEKL. The V end lost 1 base, the J end lost 7 bases, and 19 bases lay between the germline ends. The CDR3 runs to 16 residues. The DNA of the CDR3 is TGCGCCAGCAGCCAAGGGGTCGAAAGTAGTCGGGGGACCCAGTACTTC. This translates into CASSQGVESSRGTQYF.

The chain carries TRBV7-2 and TRBJ2-1, with TRBD2 matching 7 bases. V lost 7 bases and J lost 6; bases outside the gene matches: 18. The CDR3 covers 17 residues. Germline V gives CDR1 SGHTA, CDR2 FQGNSA. The CDR3 DNA follows: TGTGCCAGCAACCGACTAGGGACTACCACATTCGTCAATGAGCAGTTCTTC. Its protein product is CASNRLGTTTFVNEQFF.

This clone came up a few times. This chain links TRBV4-1 with TRBJ1-1, with D possibly being TRBD1 (5 bases). V lost 0 bases and J 3 bases, leaving 11 bases between the germline ends. The CDR3 has 15 residues. Germline V gene sequence: CDR1 MGHRA, CDR2 YSYEKL. CDR3 in amino acids: CASSQDGGLDTEAFF. CDR3 DNA: TGCGCCAGCAGCCAAGATGGGGGGTTGGACACTGAAGCTTTCTTT.

The chain combines TRBV29-1 with TRBJ1-2, with a tentative D call TRBD1 (6 bases). Germline CDR1 SQVTM, CDR2 ANQGSEA. The CDR3 has 11 residues. Deletions cut 4 bases from V and 6 bases from J, with 9 bases between. CDR3 loop: CSVGDNNGYTF. CDR3 DNA sequence: TGCAGCGTTGGGGACAATAATGGCTACACCTTC.